This is a list of T cell receptor beta chains from one sample in a study of T cells after yellow fever vaccination. Each CDR3 protein gets one entry after TCRdb re-called the 5' RACE reads with MiXCR. The sample holds about 510,000 distinct CDR3 sequences, just over 20% seen once. Sequencing used PBMCs, obtained about 20 days after the first yellow fever vaccination. The receptor source for this set is a man between 18 and 29 years old who received the YFV17D yellow fever vaccine. Both conserved end residues are part of each CDR3. A D gene is named only where the DNA matches it firmly. Clone size appears in some rows only: once, few, many, or a class for an expanded clone.

TRBV10-1,NA,NA,TRBJ2-5,CASSGTRGETQYF,TGCGCCAGCAGTGGGACTAGGGGGGAGACCCAGTACTTC
TRBV5-5,NA,TRBD1,TRBJ1-4,CASSSGTGGNEKLFF,TGTGCCAGCAGCTCCGGGACAGGGGGTAATGAAAAACTGTTTTTT
TRBV5-1,few,NA,TRBJ1-2,CASSTDMSYGYTF,TGCGCCAGCAGCACCGACATGAGCTATGGCTACACCTTC
TRBV4-1,NA,NA,TRBJ2-5,CASSQGASVQETQYF,TGCGCCAGCAGCCAAGGGGCATCAGTTCAAGAGACCCAGTACTTC
TRBV20-1,NA,NA,TRBJ1-1,CSAREGSTGGAEAFF,TGCAGTGCTAGAGAAGGGTCAACGGGAGGGGCTGAAGCTTTCTTT
TRBV6-5,few,NA,TRBJ2-6,CASSYGLSGANVLTF,TGTGCCAGCAGTTACGGTCTCTCTGGGGCCAACGTCCTGACTTTC
TRBV4-1,NA,NA,TRBJ2-7,CASSHQEQYF,TGCGCCAGCAGCCACCAGGAGCAGTACTTC
TRBV7-6,NA,NA,TRBJ1-1,CASSLITMNTEAFF,TGTGCCAGCAGCTTAATCACGATGAACACTGAAGCTTTCTTT
TRBV5-1,few,TRBD1,TRBJ1-1,CASSFHRGETEAFF,TGCGCCAGCAGCTTCCACAGGGGAGAAACTGAAGCTTTCTTT
TRBV10-3,few,TRBD2,TRBJ2-1,CAISAGLANEQFF,TGTGCCATCAGTGCGGGACTAGCAAATGAGCAGTTCTTC
TRBV6-6,NA,NA,TRBJ2-3,CASSSKDTQYF,TGTGCCAGCAGTTCGAAAGATACGCAGTATTTT
TRBV7-8,few,TRBD2,TRBJ2-3,CASSLEGGGPTDTQYF,TGTGCCAGCAGCTTAGAGGGCGGGGGGCCCACAGATACGCAGTATTTT
TRBV7-9,many,NA,TRBJ1-2,CASSLGTENYGYTF,TGTGCCAGCAGCTTAGGTACAGAGAACTATGGCTACACCTTC
TRBV27,NA,NA,TRBJ2-1,CASSSPGQRTFNEQFF,TGTGCCAGCAGTTCCCCCGGGCAGCGTACGTTCAATGAGCAGTTCTTC
TRBV9,few,NA,TRBJ1-1,CASSVGGRSNTEAFF,TGTGCCAGCAGCGTAGGCGGGAGGTCTAACACTGAAGCTTTCTTT
TRBV12-3/TRBV12-4,NA,TRBD2,TRBJ2-5,CASNSGLAGGVETQYF,TGTGCCAGCAACTCGGGACTAGCGGGGGGGGTGGAGACCCAGTACTTC
TRBV18,few,TRBD2,TRBJ2-1,CASSPTSGGGKQFF,TGTGCCAGCTCTCCAACTAGCGGGGGGGGAAAGCAGTTCTTC
TRBV20-1,NA,NA,TRBJ2-7,CSARTGGLYEQYF,TGCAGTGCTAGAACTGGAGGGCTATACGAGCAGTACTTC
TRBV6-5,NA,TRBD2,TRBJ2-1,CASSYGAGGPNNEQFF,TGTGCCAGCAGTTATGGGGCGGGGGGGCCTAACAATGAGCAGTTCTTC
TRBV11-1,few,NA,TRBJ2-3,CASSLAAQSDTQYF,TGTGCCAGCAGCTTAGCAGCGCAGTCAGATACGCAGTATTTT
TRBV19,NA,NA,TRBJ1-1,CASSKQGTNTEAFF,TGTGCCAGTAGCAAACAGGGAACGAACACTGAAGCTTTCTTT
TRBV7-6,NA,TRBD2,TRBJ2-3,CASSSRTSGGFTDTQYF,TGTGCCAGCAGCTCAAGGACTAGCGGGGGGTTCACAGATACGCAGTATTTT
TRBV9,few,TRBD1,TRBJ2-1,CASSQQGRPIDEQFF,TGTGCCAGCAGCCAACAGGGGCGTCCTATCGATGAGCAGTTCTTC
TRBV6-5,NA,TRBD1,TRBJ2-5,CASSYYPGQGGETQYF,TGTGCCAGCAGTTACTATCCGGGACAGGGGGGAGAGACCCAGTACTTC
TRBV7-9,NA,NA,TRBJ1-4,CASSHPTLATNEKLFF,TGTGCCAGCAGCCATCCGACCTTAGCAACTAATGAAAAACTGTTTTTT
TRBV7-8,NA,TRBD1,TRBJ1-4,CASTVGDRGGEKLFF,TGTGCCAGCACCGTGGGGGACAGGGGGGGAGAAAAACTGTTTTTT
TRBV7-2,many,TRBD2,TRBJ2-1,CASSSGTSSYNEQFF,TGTGCCAGCAGCTCCGGGACTAGCTCATACAATGAGCAGTTCTTC
TRBV7-3,NA,NA,TRBJ2-5,CASSPTGAAQETQYF,TGTGCCAGCAGCCCGACCGGGGCGGCACAAGAGACCCAGTACTTC
TRBV20-1,many,NA,TRBJ1-1,CSASPGYMNTEAFF,TGCAGTGCTAGTCCCGGCTACATGAACACTGAAGCTTTCTTT
TRBV11-2,few,TRBD2,TRBJ2-3,CASSKGLAGFEDTQYF,TGTGCCAGCAGCAAGGGACTAGCGGGGTTTGAAGATACGCAGTATTTT
TRBV4-2,NA,TRBD2,TRBJ2-5,CASSQGAAGSETQYF,TGTGCCAGCAGCCAAGGAGCAGCGGGGTCCGAGACCCAGTACTTC
TRBV7-2,NA,NA,TRBJ1-5,CASSRWSGGNQPQHF,TGTGCCAGCAGTCGATGGTCGGGCGGGAATCAGCCCCAGCATTTT
TRBV7-9,few,NA,TRBJ2-5,CASSSPSQETQYF,TGTGCCAGCAGCTCTCCTAGCCAAGAGACCCAGTACTTC
TRBV12-3/TRBV12-4,few,TRBD2,TRBJ2-1,CASSPGLAARMTQFF,TGTGCCAGCAGTCCTGGACTAGCGGCGCGAATGACGCAGTTCTTC
TRBV29-1,NA,NA,TRBJ1-3,CSARRQGHSGNTIYF,TGCAGCGCCCGGCGGCAGGGCCACTCTGGAAACACCATATATTTT
TRBV5-1,NA,NA,TRBJ2-5,CASSLGTRLREETQYF,TGCGCCAGCAGCTTGGGAACCCGGCTTAGGGAAGAGACCCAGTACTTC
TRBV12-3/TRBV12-4,NA,NA,TRBJ2-1,CASSMAQAGRENEQFF,TGTGCCAGCAGTATGGCCCAGGCAGGGAGAGAGAATGAGCAGTTCTTC
TRBV12-3/TRBV12-4,many,TRBD1,TRBJ1-1,CASVLTGANTEAFF,TGTGCCAGCGTACTAACAGGGGCTAACACTGAAGCTTTCTTT
TRBV4-1,many,NA,TRBJ2-5,CASSQLGLSGETQYF,TGCGCCAGCAGCCAGCTAGGGCTTTCGGGGGAGACCCAGTACTTC
TRBV20-1,NA,NA,TRBJ2-7,CSARAEGWGYEQYF,TGCAGTGCTAGAGCGGAGGGCTGGGGCTACGAGCAGTACTTC
TRBV5-6,NA,TRBD1,TRBJ1-4,CASSFVGQANEKLFF,TGTGCCAGCAGCTTTGTAGGACAGGCTAATGAAAAACTGTTTTTT
TRBV7-6,few,NA,TRBJ1-3,CACRAGNTIYF,TGTGCCTGTAGGGCTGGAAACACCATATATTTT
TRBV10-3,few,NA,TRBJ1-5,CAISRGAEQPQHF,TGTGCCATCAGTAGGGGGGCTGAGCAGCCCCAGCATTTT
TRBV4-2,NA,TRBD1,TRBJ2-1,CASSQWGLMRQGANEQFF,TGTGCCAGCAGCCAATGGGGGTTAATGAGACAGGGGGCTAATGAGCAGTTCTTC
TRBV4-3,many,NA,TRBJ2-3,CASSQVLLEGTDTQYF,TGCGCCAGCAGCCAAGTGCTCCTAGAGGGCACAGATACGCAGTATTTT
TRBV7-9,NA,TRBD2,TRBJ2-3,CASSLAWASGSTDTQYF,TGTGCCAGCAGCTTAGCGTGGGCTAGCGGCAGCACAGATACGCAGTATTTT
TRBV7-3,once,TRBD2,TRBJ2-3,CASSLTGGGRGTDTQYF,TGTGCCAGCAGCTTAACGGGGGGCGGGAGGGGCACAGATACGCAGTATTTT